The clone carrying this T cell receptor (beta chain) was counted many times. What it binds is unknown. CDR1 DFQATT and CDR2 SNEGSKA come from the germline V gene (reference sequence). This CDR3 contains 14 residues. J gave up 2 bases and V 5 bases, and 7 bases lay outside the gene matches. These data are taken from a study of T-cell reconstitution after alpha-beta-depleted transplantation in children. Findings and caveats of the study: T-cell numbers and diversity one year post-transplant derived largely from freshly generated T cells. There were some patients whose high TCRbeta diversity at day 60 came from surviving recipient T cells and thymic progenitors. Roughly two months post-transplant, alpha-beta T cells reportedly originated from several hundred graft clones that had expanded.

Unique molecular identifiers were built into the TCRbeta library. TCRdb re-derived calls from the PCR reads in MiXCR, one entry per CDR3 protein. The sample records about 200,000 distinct CDR3 sequences, around 8.4% being singletons. This chain uses TRBV20-1 with TRBJ2-3; TRBD1 aligns across 7 bases. This specimen consisted of PBMCs, mostly from graft donor cells, obtained 360 days after TCRalphabeta/CD19-depleted stem cell transplant. This clonotype was sampled from a male patient under 10 years old who had a stem cell transplant for acute myeloid leukemia, so the T cells may come from the graft donor. The CDR3 reads CSAPRQGVTDTQYF. CDR3 in DNA: TGCAGTGCTCCGCGGCAGGGGGTCACAGATACGCAGTATTTT.